Given below is one T cell receptor beta chain in context. This clonotype has a count of ten or more. Its recognized antigen is unknown. No much larger clone exists at a distance of one base, and base qualities are not known. V lost 6 bases and J lost 3 bases; the stretch between them is 9 bases long. From a lookup of the germline V gene, CDR1 and CDR2 are MNHEY and SVGEGT. Counted from cysteine to phenylalanine, this CDR3 has 12 amino acids. The only DNA kept is the CDR3, 36 bases in frame from the first base. This specimen belongs to a study of T-cell memory formation after mild COVID-19 (dated by TCRdb to the early 2020s). Regarding the research as a whole: TCR sequence clusters from the two donors were largely donor specific. T-cell clones expanding and contracting after mild COVID-19 in two donors were tracked by longitudinal TCRalpha and TCRbeta repertoire sequencing. Two young, previously healthy adult volunteers, one female and one male, were included in the cohort. Beyond this particular receptor, the publication reports: The study included only a couple of mild cases, and larger cohorts that include severe cases with pre-infection samples were judged to be necessary. Contracting CD4+ clones appeared mostly in the CM and EM memory subsets, whereas CD8+ clones were enriched in EMRA. Clones that contracted from day 15 to 85 showed balanced CD4/CD8 phenotypes, whereas a second wave of clones that expanded from day 15 to 37 leaned towards CD4+. Whether the second-wave clones peaking on day 37 were SARS-CoV-2 specific was not confirmed. Some responding clones were detected in pre-infection memory, suggesting pre-existing cross-reactive memory T cells joined the SARS-CoV-2 response.

For sequencing, an Illumina NovaSeq 6000 was employed. cDNA libraries for TCRalpha and TCRbeta were prepared by 5'RACE using constant-segment primers, with sample barcodes and unique molecular identifiers added. RNA was extracted from every sample with Trizol reagent. Libraries were amplified in two PCR steps, with a second sample barcode and Illumina TruSeq adapters added in the second step. The libraries were sequenced on an Illumina NovaSeq using 2 x 150 bp paired-end reads. Per the authors' processing: With migec v1.2.7, reads were demultiplexed and then collapsed into UMI-guided consensus sequences. Using mixcr v2.1.11, the UMI consensuses were aligned to TRA and TRB V and J templates and assembled into clonotypes. A clonotype was counted as expanded or contracted only if both edgeR and NoisET called the change significant, with noise models trained on biological replicates. For edgeR calls, the cutoffs were a false discovery rate-adjusted p below 0.01 and a log2 fold-change threshold of 1. As an exploratory analysis of dynamics, max-normalized trajectories of the 1000 most abundant clonotypes were examined by PCA with hierarchical clustering. Separately sequenced CD4+ and CD8+ repertoires were used to assign a CD4 or CD8 phenotype to each responding clone. TCRdb passed the public sequencing reads through fastp at Q25 and MiXCR, retaining productive beta sequences. Duplicate CDR3 protein sequences are folded into a single record with the most common DNA and genes. These V and J calls originate from TCRdb's pipeline instead of the authors' own analysis. Across this sample there are 27,000 or so distinct CDR3 sequences, with 7.4% seen only once. Clones ranked in the top ten supply 13% to 15% of the sample.

PBMCs were isolated by Ficoll-Paque density gradient centrifugation. Recombination linked TRBV6-2 or TRBV6-3 to TRBJ2-7, with no confident D gene call. The sequenced sample consisted of PBMCs or a T cell subset sorted from them (not recorded which). This clonotype was sampled from an adult woman who had mild COVID-19 (a few samples of this study predate the infection). The sample titles of this study are shuffled in the database, so cell type and time point are left out; the donor was told from shared clones. The CDR3 corresponds to CASSPVIYEQYF. The DNA is as follows: TGTGCCAGCAGCCCAGTAATCTACGAGCAGTACTTC.